This passage covers 7 T cell receptor beta chains from one sample sequenced in a study of T cells in Graves' hyperthyroidism and ophthalmopathy. RNA transcripts were the template for amplifying TCR beta CDR3 regions. RT-PCR in the first round (using the HTBI primer set) targeted the TCR CDR3. One entry per CDR3 protein results from TCRdb running MiXCR on the multiplex PCR reads. Of about 400,000 distinct CDR3 sequences in the sample, over 13% were seen once. The sequenced sample consisted of blood. The receptors were sampled from a man aged 45 to 65 with Graves' ophthalmopathy.

This clonotype was detected ten times or more. V usage is TRBV12-3 or TRBV12-4 and J usage is TRBJ2-7; weak D call: TRBD2 (5 bases). The ends were cut back, 3 bases at V and 0 bases at J, with 9 bases in the middle. This CDR3 has 14 amino acids. The CDR3 DNA sequence: TGTGCCAGCAGTTTCTCGGGGTACTCCTACGAGCAGTACTTC. Encoded protein: CASSFSGYSYEQYF.

Concerning this clonotype itself: A much more abundant neighbour one base away suggests this may be a read error. The V call is TRBV6-2 or TRBV6-3, the J call TRBJ2-7; no clear D gene. The CDR3 runs 13 residues. CDR1 and CDR2 from the germline V gene are MNHEY and SVGEGT. V lost 5 bases, J lost 5 bases, and 13 bases lay in between. CDR3: CASSIGPRDEQYF. The CDR3 DNA sequence: TGTGCCAGCAGTATTGGACCTCGAGACGAGCAGTACTTC.

This clonotype was observed many times. This chain joins TRBV10-3 and TRBJ2-3, with D tentatively TRBD2 (6 bases). V lost 2 bases and J 3 bases, leaving 12 bases between the germline ends. Germline V CDR1 and CDR2: ENHRY, SYGVKD. There are 15 residues in the CDR3. CDR3 nucleotide sequence: TGTGCCATCAGTGAGGATGGCGGGAAAACAGATACGCAGTATTTT. It translates to CAISEDGGKTDTQYF.

This clonotype was recorded at least ten times. The chain is built from TRBV7-6 and TRBJ2-3; D call uncertain. Germline values: CDR1 SGHVS, CDR2 FNYEAQ. V was shortened by 1 base and J by 4 bases, with 12 bases between the two germline ends. The CDR3 totals 15 residues. This CDR3 is CASSLEASGADTQYF. CDR3 in DNA: TGTGCCAGCAGCTTAGAGGCCAGTGGGGCAGATACGCAGTATTTT.

This clonotype was seen repeatedly, ten times or more. The genes are TRBV11-3 and TRBJ2-7, with TRBD1 identical over 7 bases. Trimming cost V 3 bases and J 2 bases; bases outside gene matches: 7. The CDR3 is 15 residues long. CDR1 SGHNT and CDR2 YENEEA come from the germline V gene. CDR3 coding DNA: TGTGCCAGCAGCTTTGGGGACAGCCCTACCTACGAGCAGTACTTC. Translating gives CASSFGDSPTYEQYF.

CDR3 sequence reads: CASSSSGRGYTF. The CDR3 nucleotides are TGTGCCAGCAGCTCTTCTGGACGTGGCTACACCTTC. The V and J genes are TRBV28 and TRBJ1-2; D not resolved. The CDR3 covers 12 residues. Deletions cut 6 bases from V and 7 bases from J, with 12 bases between. CDR1 and CDR2 (germline): MDHEN, SYDVKM.

This clonotype has a handful of counts. J is TRBJ1-6 and V is TRBV28; D call uncertain. The CDR3 extends over 17 amino acids. Germline V gene sequence: CDR1 MDHEN, CDR2 SYDVKM. V was shortened by 2 bases and J by 2 bases, with 13 bases between the two germline ends. The CDR3 loop is CASSLMRAGAYNSPLHF. The CDR3 nucleotides read TGTGCCAGCAGTTTAATGAGGGCTGGCGCCTATAATTCACCCCTCCACTTT.